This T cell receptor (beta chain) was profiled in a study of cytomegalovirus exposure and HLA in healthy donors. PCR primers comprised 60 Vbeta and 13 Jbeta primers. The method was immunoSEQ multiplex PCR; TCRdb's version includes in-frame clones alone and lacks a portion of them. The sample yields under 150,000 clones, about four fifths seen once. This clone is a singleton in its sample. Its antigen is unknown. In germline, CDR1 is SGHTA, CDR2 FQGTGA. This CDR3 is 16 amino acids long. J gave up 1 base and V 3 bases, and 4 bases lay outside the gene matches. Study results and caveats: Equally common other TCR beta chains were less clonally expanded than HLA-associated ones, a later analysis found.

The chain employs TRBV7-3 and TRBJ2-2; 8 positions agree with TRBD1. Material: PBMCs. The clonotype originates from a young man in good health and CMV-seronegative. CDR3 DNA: TGTGCCAGCAGCTTGTTCGGGACAGGGAACACCGGGGAGCTGTTTTTT. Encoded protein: CASSLFGTGNTGELFF. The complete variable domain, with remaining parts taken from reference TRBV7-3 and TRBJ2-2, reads GAGVSQTPSNKVTEKGKYVELRCDPISGHTALYWYRQSLGQGPEFLIYFQGTGAADDSGLPNDRFFAVRPEGSVSTLKIQRTERGDSAVYLCASSLFGTGNTGELFFGEGSRLTVL.